This T cell receptor (beta chain) comes out of a study of T cell responses to AZD1222 COVID-19 vaccine. To note about this clone: What it recognizes is unknown.

Whole-study results and caveats: Spike-specific TCR repertoires showed rising breadth and depth after two AZD1222 doses. The donors showed a predominance of white British ancestry and of females, with possible underestimation of clonal diversity.

The assay was immunoSEQ multiplex PCR, and TCRdb's table has in-frame clones only and misses some. Seen here are about 140,000 clones, around 90% observed once, and the top ten hold roughly 4%. The source of this sequence is an adult who received the AZD1222 COVID-19 vaccine. The sample was peripheral blood, taken 28 days after the second AZD1222 dose.

The CDR3 loop reads CASSSGQDNQPQHF. CDR3 nucleotide sequence: TGCGCCAGCAGCTCGGGACAGGACAATCAGCCCCAGCATTTT. The gene calls are TRBV5-1 and TRBJ1-5, with TRBD1 matching 8 bases. This CDR3 spans 14 amino acids. V lost 3 bases, J lost 3 bases, and 2 bases stayed unmatched. Per germline, CDR1 SGHRS and CDR2 YFSETQ.